This note documents a single T cell receptor (beta chain) sequence. Its antigen is undetermined. This record comes from a study of T cell responses to AZD1222 COVID-19 vaccine. Study overall: Second-dose schedules of about 4 or about 12 weeks were combined.

TCRdb's table, derived via immunoSEQ multiplex PCR, lists solely in-frame clones and lacks some. The table has roughly 130,000 clones, around 87% seen once; the top ten hold about 3%. Study-wide points: Once two AZD1222 doses were given, Spike-specific TCR breadth and depth went up. At baseline, seropositivity was found in only six or seven AZD1222 recipients. The donor group comprised mostly white British people and more females; the analysis possibly underestimated clonal diversity.

The CDR3 has 15 residues. Germline CDR1 reads SEHNR; CDR2 reads FQNEAQ (reference sequence). Trimming took off 3 bases at V and 0 bases at J, with 8 bases between the two ends. The rearrangement uses TRBV7-9 and TRBJ1-4; no definite D call. The sequenced sample was peripheral blood, obtained on day 0 of AZD1222 vaccination. The TCR sequence derives from an adult in good health. The CDR3 coding sequence is TGTGCCAGCAGCTTCCCCAGAACAACTAATGAAAAACTGTTTTTT. Amino acids: CASSFPRTTNEKLFF. Full variable domain (missing parts from reference TRBV7-9 and TRBJ1-4): DTGVSQNPRHKITKRGQNVTFRCDPISEHNRLYWYRQTLGQGPEFLTYFQNEAQLEKSRLLSDRFSAERPKGSFSTLEIQRTEQGDSAMYLCASSFPRTTNEKLFFGSGTQLSVL.